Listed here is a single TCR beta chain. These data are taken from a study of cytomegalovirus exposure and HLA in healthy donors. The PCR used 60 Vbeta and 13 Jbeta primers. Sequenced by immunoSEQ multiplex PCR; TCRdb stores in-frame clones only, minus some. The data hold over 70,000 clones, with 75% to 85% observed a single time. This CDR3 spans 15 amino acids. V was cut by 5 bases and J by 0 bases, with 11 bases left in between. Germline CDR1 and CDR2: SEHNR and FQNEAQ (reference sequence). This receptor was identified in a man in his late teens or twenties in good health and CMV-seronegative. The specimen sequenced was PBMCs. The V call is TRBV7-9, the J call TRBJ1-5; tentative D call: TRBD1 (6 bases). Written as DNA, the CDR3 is TGTGCCAGCAGCCTAAGGGGGGGTAGCAATCAGCCCCAGCATTTT. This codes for CASSLRGGSNQPQHF.